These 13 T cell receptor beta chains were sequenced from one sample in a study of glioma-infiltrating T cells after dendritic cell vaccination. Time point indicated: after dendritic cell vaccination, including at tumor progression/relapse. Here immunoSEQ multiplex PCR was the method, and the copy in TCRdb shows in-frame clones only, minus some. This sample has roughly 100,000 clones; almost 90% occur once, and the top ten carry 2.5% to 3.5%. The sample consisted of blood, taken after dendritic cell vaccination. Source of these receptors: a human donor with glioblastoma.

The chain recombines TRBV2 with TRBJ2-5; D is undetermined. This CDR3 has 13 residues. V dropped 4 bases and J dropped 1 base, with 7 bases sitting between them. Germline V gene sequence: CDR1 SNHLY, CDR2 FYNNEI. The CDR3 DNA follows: TGTGCCAGCAGTGTGACATCCCAAGAGACCCAGTACTTC. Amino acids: CASSVTSQETQYF.

The CDR3 region is CASTRRTGRYGYTF. The CDR3 DNA sequence: TGTGCCAGCACCCGCCGGACAGGGCGCTATGGCTACACCTTC. This sequence joins TRBV6-5 and TRBJ1-2; TRBD1 agrees at 8 bases. Germline-derived CDR1 and CDR2 are MNHEY and SVGAGI. With V trimmed by 7 bases and J by 4 bases, 8 bases remained unmatched. This CDR3 has 14 amino acids.

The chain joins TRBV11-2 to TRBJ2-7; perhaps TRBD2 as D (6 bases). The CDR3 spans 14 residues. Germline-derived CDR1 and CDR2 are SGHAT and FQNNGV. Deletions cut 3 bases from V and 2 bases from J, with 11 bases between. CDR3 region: CASSLNSGTYEQYF. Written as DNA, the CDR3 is TGTGCCAGCAGCTTGAATAGCGGCACCTACGAGCAGTACTTC.

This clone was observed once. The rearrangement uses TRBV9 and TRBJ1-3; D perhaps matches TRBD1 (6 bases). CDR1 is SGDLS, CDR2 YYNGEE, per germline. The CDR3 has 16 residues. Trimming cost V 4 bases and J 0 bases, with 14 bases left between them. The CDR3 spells CASSLRQELSGNTIYF. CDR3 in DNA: TGTGCCAGCAGCTTACGACAGGAGCTCTCTGGAAACACCATATATTTT.

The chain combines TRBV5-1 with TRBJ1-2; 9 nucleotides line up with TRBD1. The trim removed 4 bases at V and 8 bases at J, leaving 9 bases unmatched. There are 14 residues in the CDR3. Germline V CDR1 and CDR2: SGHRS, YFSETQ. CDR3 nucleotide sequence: TGCGCCAGCAGCCTATCACAGGGGGCAGGAGGCTACACCTTC. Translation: CASSLSQGAGGYTF.

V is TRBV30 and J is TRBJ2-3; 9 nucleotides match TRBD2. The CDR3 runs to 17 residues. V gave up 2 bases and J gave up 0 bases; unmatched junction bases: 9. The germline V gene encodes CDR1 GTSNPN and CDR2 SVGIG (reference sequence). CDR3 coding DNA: TGTGCCTGGAGTAAAACAAGGACTAGCGTCAGCACAGATACGCAGTATTTT. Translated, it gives CAWSKTRTSVSTDTQYF.

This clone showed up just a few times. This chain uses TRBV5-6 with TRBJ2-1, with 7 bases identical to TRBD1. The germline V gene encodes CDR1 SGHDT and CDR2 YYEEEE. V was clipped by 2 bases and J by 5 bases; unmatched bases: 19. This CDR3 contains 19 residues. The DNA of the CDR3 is TGTGCCAGCAGCTTTTTCTTTCCTCGTGGGACAGCAAAACACAATGAGCAGTTCTTC. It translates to CASSFFFPRGTAKHNEQFF.

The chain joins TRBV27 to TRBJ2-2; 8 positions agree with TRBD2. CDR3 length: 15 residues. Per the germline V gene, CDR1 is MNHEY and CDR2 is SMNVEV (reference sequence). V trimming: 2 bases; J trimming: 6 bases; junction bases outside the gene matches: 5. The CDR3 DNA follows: TGTGCCAGCAGTTTAGCGGGGGGAGGGTCCGGGGAGCTGTTTTTT. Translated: CASSLAGGGSGELFF.

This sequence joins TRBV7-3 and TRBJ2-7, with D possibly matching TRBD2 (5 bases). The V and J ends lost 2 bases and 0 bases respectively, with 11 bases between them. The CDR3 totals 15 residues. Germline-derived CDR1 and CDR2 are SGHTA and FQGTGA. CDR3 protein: CASSLGPRGSYEQYF. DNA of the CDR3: TGTGCCAGCAGCTTAGGACCCCGGGGCTCCTACGAGCAGTACTTC.

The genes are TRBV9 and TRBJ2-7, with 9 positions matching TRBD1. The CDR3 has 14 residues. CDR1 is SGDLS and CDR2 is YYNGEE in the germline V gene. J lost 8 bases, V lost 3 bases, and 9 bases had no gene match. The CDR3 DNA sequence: TGTGCCAGCAGCGGAGTAGGGGGACAGGGTCAGCAGTACTTC. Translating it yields CASSGVGGQGQQYF.

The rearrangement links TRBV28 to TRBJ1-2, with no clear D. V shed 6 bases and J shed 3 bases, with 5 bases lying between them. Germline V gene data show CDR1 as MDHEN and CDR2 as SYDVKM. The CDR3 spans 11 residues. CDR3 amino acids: CASSGDYGYTF. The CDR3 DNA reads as TGTGCCAGCAGCGGGGACTATGGCTACACCTTC.

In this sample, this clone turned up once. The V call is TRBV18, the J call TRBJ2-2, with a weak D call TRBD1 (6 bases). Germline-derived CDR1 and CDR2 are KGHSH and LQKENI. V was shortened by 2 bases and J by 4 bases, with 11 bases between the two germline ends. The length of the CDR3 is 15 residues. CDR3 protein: CASSPKQGRTGELFF. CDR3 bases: TGTGCCAGCTCACCAAAACAGGGTCGCACCGGGGAGCTGTTTTTT.

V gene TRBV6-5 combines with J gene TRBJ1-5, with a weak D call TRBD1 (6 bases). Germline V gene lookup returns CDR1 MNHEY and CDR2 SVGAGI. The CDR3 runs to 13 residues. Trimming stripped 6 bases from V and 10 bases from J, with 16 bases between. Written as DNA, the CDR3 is TGTGCCAGCAGCTCCCGACAGGAGAGCCCCCAGCATTTT. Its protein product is CASSSRQESPQHF.